This TCR beta chain was obtained from a study of immune heterogeneity within non-small cell lung tumors (dated by TCRdb to 2017 to 2018). Looking at the study overall: Histology comprised several squamous cell carcinomas, 10 non-squamous carcinomas and 1 tumor not otherwise specified. To look at intratumoral immune heterogeneity, the study ran whole-exome sequencing, RNA-seq and TCR beta repertoire sequencing on several spatially distinct regions taken from every NSCLC tumor. TCR repertoire analysis included 57 tumor loci from about 16 patients, whereas transcriptome data included only about 45 loci from 11 to 13 patients. Neoantigen binding to each patient's HLA alleles was predicted with netMHCpan-3.0 for mutant peptides of 8 to 11 amino acids.

For the TCR template, genomic DNA was extracted from bulk tumor tissue, and 500 to 750 ng of gDNA was amplified for each sample. During surgery, multiple biopsies were taken from each primary tumor and placed as far apart as possible within the tumor mass. The study cohort was described as untreated, and patients were newly diagnosed NSCLC cases undergoing curative surgery. The donors were around 14 patients with newly diagnosed non-small cell lung cancer who were having surgery with curative intent. A couple of independent pathologists examined the resected tumor masses. Only DNA and RNA samples of high quality went on to sequencing. This clonotype showed up just once. Its antigen remains unidentified. This may be a read error, as it is one base from a much larger clone. Overall study results and their limits: A moderate positive correlation (R 0.3 to 0.35), which was statistically significant, linked local T-cell repertoire clonality to local tumor mutational burden. Within a patient, identical dominant CDR3B clonotypes were found to recur across loci, yet unique high-frequency clones were also harbored in different tumor locations. Individual patients mostly had different high-frequency TCR beta clonotypes.

Trimmed from V: 6 bases; trimmed from J: 5 bases; junction bases lacking a gene match: 16. The CDR3 sequence holds 17 residues, the cysteine and phenylalanine included. Of all the DNA, just the CDR3 is kept, 51 bases in frame from base 1. The TCR beta CDR3 region was amplified with a multiplex PCR system, in which a first round of about 10 cycles was run using 32 V-gene forward and 13 J-gene reverse primers. The first PCR round used a QIAGEN Multiplex PCR Kit, and the primer sequences were filed in Chinese patent CN105087789A. Illumina universal primers were added in a second PCR round performed with the Phusion High-Fidelity PCR Kit. Sequencing of the TCR libraries was done on the Illumina HiSeq X Ten platform in paired-end mode with a 151 bp read length. Turning to the authors' computational methods: Reads lacking multiplex PCR primers were removed with Cutadapt, read pairs were merged with PEAR, and CDR3 regions were called with MiXCR default settings. Repertoire diversity used Shannon entropy, and clonality was computed as one minus Shannon entropy divided by ln of productive unique sequence count. A clonotype counted as a dominant or high-frequency T-cell clone when its frequency was 0.5% or higher. In-frame beta chains were kept once TCRdb had trimmed the public reads at Q25 with fastp and called clones with MiXCR. Duplicate CDR3 protein sequences are folded into a single record with the most common DNA and genes. These V and J calls are TCRdb output, not the study's own analysis. This sample is represented by 30,000 to 40,000 distinct CDR3 sequences; around 28% of them were singletons. The ten biggest clones cover around 4.1% of the sample.

The TCR sequence derives from a man aged 35 to 55 with non-small cell lung cancer. The chain uses TRBV12-3 or TRBV12-4 and TRBJ2-1; TRBD2 agrees with 7 junctional bases. The material sequenced was lung tumor tissue. The CDR3 protein: CASRKRTRGRADNEQFF. The sequenced DNA is TGTGCCAGCAGAAAAAGGACTAGAGGGAGGGCCGACAATGAGCAGTTCTTC.